This TCR beta chain was sequenced in a study of blood T cell repertoires in COVID-19. Overall study: The United States, Italy and Spain provided the acute and convalescent COVID-19 samples. The analysed material was cDNA or gDNA that came from T cells, B-cell-depleted T cells, or PBMCs.

Sequenced by immunoSEQ multiplex PCR; TCRdb stores in-frame clones only, minus some. The sample has about 250,000 clones, nearly 90% seen once. CDR3 size: 14 residues. V dropped 6 bases and J dropped 3 bases, with 14 bases sitting between them. Germline V gene lookup returns CDR1 SGHTA and CDR2 FQGNSA. The sequenced sample was peripheral blood. The sequence derives from a man aged 18 to 35 with active or convalescent COVID-19. The rearrangement uses TRBV7-2 and TRBJ1-1, with D hard to call. This CDR3 reads CASSLSAQDTEAFF. DNA for the CDR3: TGTGCCAGCAGTCTATCTGCCCAGGACACTGAAGCTTTCTTT.